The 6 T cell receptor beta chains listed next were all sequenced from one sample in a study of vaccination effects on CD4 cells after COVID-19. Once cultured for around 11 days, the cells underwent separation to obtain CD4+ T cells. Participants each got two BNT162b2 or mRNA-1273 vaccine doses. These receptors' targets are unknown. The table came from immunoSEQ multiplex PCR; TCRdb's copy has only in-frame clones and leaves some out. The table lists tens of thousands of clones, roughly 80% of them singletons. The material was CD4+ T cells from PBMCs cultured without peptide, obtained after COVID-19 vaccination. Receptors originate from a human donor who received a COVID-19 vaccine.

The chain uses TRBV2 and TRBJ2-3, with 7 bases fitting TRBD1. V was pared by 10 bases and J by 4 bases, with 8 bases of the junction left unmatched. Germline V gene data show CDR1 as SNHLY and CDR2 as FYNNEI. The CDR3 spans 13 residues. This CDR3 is CATRGTHADTQYF. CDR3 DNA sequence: TGTGCCACCAGGGGGACCCACGCAGATACGCAGTATTTT.

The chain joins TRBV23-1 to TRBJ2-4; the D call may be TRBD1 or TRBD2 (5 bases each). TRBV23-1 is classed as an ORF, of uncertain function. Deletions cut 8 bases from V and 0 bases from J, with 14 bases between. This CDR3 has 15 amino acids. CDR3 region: CASGRQREAKNIQYF. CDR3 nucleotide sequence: TGCGCCAGCGGGCGACAGAGGGAAGCCAAAAACATTCAGTACTTC.

Written as DNA, the CDR3 is TGTGCCAGCAGTTCAGGACCCTCTGGAAACACCATATATTTT. Residues: CASSSGPSGNTIYF. The chain employs TRBV6-5 and TRBJ1-3; D is uncertain. This CDR3 has 14 amino acids. Looked up from germline, CDR1 is MNHEY and CDR2 is SVGAGI. Trimming removed 4 bases from V and 0 bases from J, with 7 bases in between.

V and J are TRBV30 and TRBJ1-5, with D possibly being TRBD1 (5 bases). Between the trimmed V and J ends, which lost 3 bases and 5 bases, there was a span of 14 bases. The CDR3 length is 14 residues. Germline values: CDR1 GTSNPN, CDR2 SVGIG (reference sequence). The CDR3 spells CAWSGGGGDQPQHF. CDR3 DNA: TGTGCCTGGAGCGGGGGAGGCGGGGATCAGCCCCAGCATTTT.

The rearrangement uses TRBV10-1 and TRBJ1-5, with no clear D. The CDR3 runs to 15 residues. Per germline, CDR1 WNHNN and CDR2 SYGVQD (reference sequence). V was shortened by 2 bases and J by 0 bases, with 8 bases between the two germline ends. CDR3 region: CASSEIGYSNQPQHF. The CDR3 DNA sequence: TGCGCCAGCAGTGAGATAGGGTATAGCAATCAGCCCCAGCATTTT.

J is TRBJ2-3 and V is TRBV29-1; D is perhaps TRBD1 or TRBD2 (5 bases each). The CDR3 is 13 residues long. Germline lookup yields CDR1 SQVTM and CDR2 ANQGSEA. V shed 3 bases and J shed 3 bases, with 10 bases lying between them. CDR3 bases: TGCAGCGTTGATTCTGGGGGAACAGATACGCAGTATTTT. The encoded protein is CSVDSGGTDTQYF.